This T cell receptor (beta chain) was captured in a study of radiotherapy plus CTLA-4 blockade in lung cancer. Study-wide results and limits: Among reported predictors of response, early blood T cell clone dynamics with interferon-beta performed best.

The study treated chemo-refractory metastatic non-small-cell lung cancer patients with focal radiation plus ipilimumab CTLA-4 blockade. CDR1 and CDR2 from the germline V gene are MDHEN and SYDVKM. V was pared by 4 bases and J by 10 bases, with 11 bases between. The CDR3 extends over 12 amino acids. Comments on this clone: Its cognate antigen is unknown.

TCRdb's copy holds only in-frame clones and misses some; the assay was immunoSEQ multiplex PCR. Of more than 95,000 clones in the sample, roughly 79% were seen once. The chain joins TRBV28 to TRBJ2-1; a weak D match, TRBD1 (5 bases). The input for sequencing was peripheral blood, taken from a patient treated with radiotherapy plus ipilimumab. The TCR was taken from a human donor with non-small cell lung cancer who had a partial response to radiotherapy plus ipilimumab. Some clones in this sample may be carry-over from other donors' samples. The chain's CDR3 is CASSSGFREQFF. The CDR3, as DNA: TGTGCCAGCAGTTCAGGGTTCAGGGAGCAGTTCTTC.